This note documents a single TCR beta chain sequence. CDR3-region Arm-PCR and iRepertoire HTBI primers produced the TCR beta libraries. MiXCR, applied by TCRdb to the multiplex PCR reads, yields one record per CDR3 protein. The repertoire has roughly 360,000 distinct CDR3 sequences, around 11% of them found once; the top ten carry 15% to 20%. The data originate from a study of regulatory T cells in long-lasting Graves disease. Trimming took off 8 bases at V and 7 bases at J, with 20 bases between the two ends. This CDR3 has 14 amino acids. Germline V gene lookup returns CDR1 MDHEN and CDR2 SYDVKM. As to time point: newly diagnosed GD, antithyroid drugs for less than 3 months. From PBMCs, RNA was extracted and then used to make the TCR library. These data were likewise used in another study, on T cells in Graves' hyperthyroidism and ophthalmopathy. That paper adds: The blood repertoire included most of the expanded thyroid clonotypes above 0.001.

The origin of this receptor is a young woman with Graves disease. The gene calls are TRBV28 and TRBJ1-1; tentative D call: TRBD1 (6 bases). Sequencing was performed on peripheral blood mononuclear cells (PBMCs), taken at new diagnosis, from a patient treated with antithyroid drugs. In nucleotides, the CDR3 is TGTGCCAGCTGGGTGACGGGGGGCTTTTTTGAAGCTTTCTTT. Translating it yields CASWVTGGFFEAFF.